This record looks at one T cell receptor beta chain sequence and its context. This sample is drawn from a study of identical twins. TCRdb analysed the 5' RACE reads with MiXCR anew, one entry per CDR3 protein. The sample shows 500,000 or so distinct CDR3 sequences, roughly a fifth of them seen only once. Trimming stripped 3 bases from V and 5 bases from J, with 17 bases between. The CDR3 totals 15 residues. Germline values: CDR1 ENHRY, CDR2 SYGVKD. These data were likewise used in another study, on T cells expressing NK-cell markers.

The clonotype originates from a woman aged 18-29 years in good health. Material for sequencing was CD4+ T cells sorted from blood. The chain joins TRBV10-3 to TRBJ2-7; a weak D match, TRBD1 (5 bases). The CDR3 DNA reads TGTGCCATCAGTGAAAAGGGGCCAATTGCCAACGAGCAGTACTTC. Translation: CAISEKGPIANEQYF.